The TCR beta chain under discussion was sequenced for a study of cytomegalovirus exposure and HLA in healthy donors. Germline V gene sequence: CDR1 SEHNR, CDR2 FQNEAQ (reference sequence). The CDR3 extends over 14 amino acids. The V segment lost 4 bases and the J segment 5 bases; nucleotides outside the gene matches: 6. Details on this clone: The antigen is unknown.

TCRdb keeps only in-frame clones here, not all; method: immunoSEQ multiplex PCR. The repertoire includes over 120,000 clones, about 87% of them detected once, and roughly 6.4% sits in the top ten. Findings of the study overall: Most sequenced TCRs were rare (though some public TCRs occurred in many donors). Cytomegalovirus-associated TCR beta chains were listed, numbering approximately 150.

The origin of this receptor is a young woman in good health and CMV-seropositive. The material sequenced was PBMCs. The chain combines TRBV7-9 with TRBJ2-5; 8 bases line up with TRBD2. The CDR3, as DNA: TGTGCCAGCAGCTCTGCAGGGACTAGGGAGACCCAGTACTTC. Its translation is CASSSAGTRETQYF.